These 15 T cell receptor beta chains came from one sample sequenced in a study of T cell changes during pregnancy in multiple sclerosis. Measured with immunoSEQ multiplex PCR; TCRdb has only the in-frame clones, and not every one. The sample lists over 55,000 clones; roughly nine tenths were seen once. The sample here was peripheral blood, taken in the first trimester of pregnancy. The receptor source for this set is a female donor with multiple sclerosis, enrolled in a pregnancy study.

V and J are TRBV7-2 and TRBJ1-1; tentatively, D is TRBD1 (5 bases). CDR1 is SGHTA, CDR2 FQGNSA, per germline. The V gene lost 5 bases and the J gene lost 4 bases, with 14 bases spanning the gap. The CDR3 runs 14 residues. The CDR3 sequence is CASSPPGGATEAFF. CDR3 DNA: TGTGCCAGCAGCCCCCCGGGAGGGGCCACTGAAGCTTTCTTT.

V usage is TRBV29-1 and J usage is TRBJ1-3; TRBD1 might be the D (5 bases). Per germline, CDR1 SQVTM and CDR2 ANQGSEA. This CDR3 comprises 16 residues. V was pared by 2 bases and J by 2 bases, with 16 bases between. This chain's CDR3 is CSVETFPQGTGNTIYF. The CDR3 region has the DNA TGCAGCGTTGAAACCTTCCCTCAGGGAACTGGAAACACCATATATTTT.

The chain has TRBV6-1 and TRBJ2-6; D is perhaps TRBD1 (5 bases). Looked up from germline, CDR1 is MNHNS and CDR2 is SASEGT. This CDR3 is 15 amino acids long. With 0 bases removed from V and 3 bases from J, the gap between germline ends came to 6 bases. CDR3: CASSEAQGGANVLTF. CDR3 DNA: TGTGCCAGCAGTGAAGCGCAGGGTGGGGCCAACGTCCTGACTTTC.

V gene TRBV2 combines with J gene TRBJ2-3, with 15 bases that match TRBD2. The germline V gene has CDR1 SNHLY and CDR2 FYNNEI. This CDR3 is built from 16 residues. Losses at the gene ends were 11 bases for V and 5 bases for J; bases not matched to a gene: 11. This CDR3 is CAGIRTSGGDLDTQYF. CDR3 bases: TGTGCCGGTATAAGGACTAGCGGGGGGGACCTAGATACGCAGTATTTT.

J is TRBJ1-6 and V is TRBV6-5, with TRBD1 as a possible D gene (6 bases). The CDR3 is made up of 12 amino acids. Germline CDR1 is MNHEY and CDR2 is SVGAGI. V was pared by 6 bases and J by 13 bases, with 13 bases between. The CDR3 coding sequence is TGTGCCAGCAGCCCAGACAGGCGGCCCCTCCACTTT. It codes for CASSPDRRPLHF.

J is TRBJ1-2 and V is TRBV7-2; a weak D match, TRBD1 (6 bases). Per the germline V gene, CDR1 is SGHTA and CDR2 is FQGNSA. The germline V and J ends were trimmed by 2 bases and 3 bases, with 7 bases remaining between them. The CDR3 spans 13 residues. In nucleotides, the CDR3 is TGTGCCAGCAGCTTAAACAGGGACTATGGCTACACCTTC. Encoded protein: CASSLNRDYGYTF.

The CDR3 reads CATSRDSGETQYF. CDR3 sequence (DNA): TGTGCCACCAGCAGAGACTCCGGGGAGACCCAGTACTTC. The rearrangement links TRBV15 to TRBJ2-5, with D uncertain. Trimming took off 0 bases at V and 5 bases at J, with 7 bases between the two ends. The CDR3 loop spans 13 amino acids. Germline assignment: CDR1 LNHNV and CDR2 YYDKDF (reference sequence).

This chain joins TRBV4-3 and TRBJ1-5; D unresolved. Trimming removed 0 bases at V and 5 bases at J, with 8 bases between. CDR1 is LGHNA and CDR2 is YSLEER in the germline V gene. This CDR3 is 14 amino acids long. The CDR3 coding sequence is TGCGCCAGCAGCCAAGAAGTAACTTATCAGCCCCAGCATTTT. This codes for CASSQEVTYQPQHF.

This clone was recorded only once. The chain employs TRBV6-1 and TRBJ2-5; D not certain. The germline V gene encodes CDR1 MNHNS and CDR2 SASEGT. The CDR3 is 13 amino acids. Trimming stripped 8 bases from V and 5 bases from J, with 15 bases between. Here the CDR3 reads CASYVTPGETQYF. CDR3 bases: TGTGCCAGCTACGTCACCCCCGGGGAGACCCAGTACTTC.

The V and J genes are TRBV11-2 and TRBJ1-4, with 10 bases that match TRBD1. The trim removed 4 bases at V and 5 bases at J, leaving 1 base unmatched. The CDR3 covers 14 residues. From germline, CDR1 is SGHAT and CDR2 FQNNGV. This CDR3 reads CASSWGQGNEKLFF. CDR3 DNA: TGTGCCAGCAGCTGGGGACAGGGGAATGAAAAACTGTTTTTT.

This clone was seen only once. J is TRBJ1-1 and V is TRBV30, with D perhaps TRBD1 (5 bases). Germline V gene lookup returns CDR1 GTSNPN and CDR2 SVGIG (reference sequence). There are 15 residues in the CDR3. Trimming stripped 2 bases from V and 1 base from J, with 14 bases between. The CDR3 region is CAWSPPDTQNTEAFF. The CDR3 DNA sequence: TGTGCCTGGAGTCCGCCGGACACCCAGAACACTGAAGCTTTCTTT.

This clone was seen only a few times. The V call is TRBV9, the J call TRBJ1-2; D not resolved. V was clipped by 3 bases and J by 8 bases, with 17 bases between them. The CDR3 contains 14 residues. The germline V gene has CDR1 SGDLS and CDR2 YYNGEE. For the CDR3, the DNA is TGTGCCAGCAGCGCCGCCCAGTTGGCGGGGGGCTACACCTTC. Protein: CASSAAQLAGGYTF.

The V call is TRBV2, the J call TRBJ2-7; perhaps TRBD2 as D (6 bases). CDR3 size: 16 residues. Trimming stripped 6 bases from V and 0 bases from J, with 18 bases between. Looked up from germline, CDR1 is SNHLY and CDR2 is FYNNEI. The CDR3 protein is CASRGSRHGSSYEQYF. The CDR3 coding sequence is TGTGCCAGCAGGGGCTCTCGGCACGGGAGCTCCTACGAGCAGTACTTC.

The chain recombines TRBV10-1 with TRBJ2-5; 15 nucleotides match TRBD2. CDR3 size: 15 residues. V trimming: 8 bases; J trimming: 5 bases; junction bases outside the gene matches: 6. Germline V gene lookup returns CDR1 WNHNN and CDR2 SYGVQD (reference sequence). The CDR3 loop reads CASEPGLAGGETQYF. CDR3 coding DNA: TGCGCCAGCGAACCGGGACTAGCGGGAGGTGAGACCCAGTACTTC.

In its sample, this clone was seen a few times. The rearrangement uses TRBV5-4 and TRBJ2-1; possible D gene TRBD2, 5 bases. The CDR3 is 14 amino acids. Germline loops: CDR1 SGHNT, CDR2 YYREEE (reference sequence). The V end lost 0 bases, the J end lost 7 bases, and 11 bases lay between the germline ends. In DNA form, the CDR3 reads TGTGCCAGCAGCTTGGTACTTGGACTTAATGAGCAGTTCTTC. This translates into CASSLVLGLNEQFF.